A selection of T cell receptor beta chains follows, all from one sample in a study of low-dose radiotherapy and immunotherapy resistance in tumors. TCRdb processed the reads anew with MiXCR; each CDR3 protein has one entry. Of some 52,000 distinct CDR3 sequences in the sample, approximately 35% were seen once. The source was PBMCs, collected after low-dose radiotherapy plus immunotherapy. The receptors come from a male donor with rectosigmoid adenocarcinoma. CDR3s include the opening cysteine and the closing phenylalanine or tryptophan. Fields, in order: clone size, D gene, J gene, V gene, CDR3 protein, CDR3 DNA. D genes are given only for firm matches. Not all rows give a size; the values are once, few, many and, for expanded clones, a class.

many,NA,TRBJ2-7,TRBV5-4,CASSFEGSYEQYF,TGTGCCAGCAGTTTTGAGGGTTCGTACGAGCAGTACTTC
NA,NA,TRBJ2-3,TRBV19,CASSIMVNIYTDTQYF,TGTGCCAGTAGTATTATGGTGAACATCTACACAGATACGCAGTATTTT
NA,TRBD1,TRBJ1-2,TRBV20-1,CSAYQGAGGYTF,TGCAGTGCTTATCAGGGGGCAGGTGGCTACACCTTC
NA,TRBD2,TRBJ2-2,TRBV12-3/TRBV12-4,CASSLSNSGKWELFF,TGTGCCAGCAGTTTAAGTAATAGCGGGAAGTGGGAGCTGTTTTTT
many,NA,TRBJ1-5,TRBV20-1,CSASNSNQPQHF,TGCAGTGCTAGCAATAGCAATCAGCCCCAGCATTTT
many,NA,TRBJ2-5,TRBV5-1,CASSLAARVRETQYF,TGCGCCAGCAGCTTGGCGGCCAGGGTTCGGGAGACCCAGTACTTC
many,TRBD1,TRBJ2-1,TRBV7-2,CASSYPGTGLNEQFF,TGTGCCAGCAGCTACCCCGGGACAGGCCTAAATGAGCAGTTCTTC
many,NA,TRBJ1-6,TRBV20-1,CSARPSDLGALHF,TGCAGTGCTAGACCCTCTGACTTGGGAGCGCTCCACTTT
NA,TRBD1,TRBJ2-2,TRBV12-3/TRBV12-4,CASIRGTGSGELFF,TGTGCCAGCATCCGCGGGACAGGATCCGGGGAGCTGTTTTTT
many,TRBD1,TRBJ2-3,TRBV13,CASSLGHPVARQGARREPTDTQYF,TGTGCCAGCAGCTTAGGCCACCCGGTCGCGCGGCAGGGGGCCCGACGGGAGCCCACAGATACGCAGTATTTT
NA,NA,TRBJ1-6,TRBV28,CASNVSSYNSPLHF,TGTGCCAGCAACGTTAGCTCCTATAATTCACCCCTCCACTTT
NA,NA,TRBJ2-7,TRBV24-1,CATSDNGQGRSSYEQYF,TGTGCCACCAGTGATAACGGGCAGGGTAGGAGTTCCTACGAGCAGTACTTC
few,NA,TRBJ2-2,TRBV2,CASSAAVTGELFF,TGTGCCAGCAGTGCAGCCGTGACCGGGGAGCTGTTTTTT
many,NA,TRBJ2-1,TRBV4-2,CASSQDSPREQFF,TGTGCCAGCAGCCAAGATAGCCCGCGGGAGCAGTTCTTC
few,TRBD2,TRBJ2-7,TRBV5-1,CASSFSSGASSYEQYF,TGCGCCAGCAGCTTTTCTAGCGGGGCTAGCTCCTACGAGCAGTACTTC
many,TRBD1,TRBJ1-1,TRBV28,CASSLAGTGADTEAFF,TGTGCCAGCAGTCTAGCGGGAACAGGGGCGGACACTGAAGCTTTCTTT
NA,NA,TRBJ2-1,TRBV6-2/TRBV6-3,CASGWGGSYNEQFF,TGTGCCAGCGGCTGGGGTGGGTCCTACAATGAGCAGTTCTTC
NA,TRBD1,TRBJ2-7,TRBV7-2,CASSLGDRGSNEQYF,TGTGCCAGCAGCTTAGGGGACAGGGGGTCTAATGAGCAGTACTTC
NA,TRBD1,TRBJ1-1,TRBV28,CASSRMGQGTEAFF,TGTGCCAGCAGTAGAATGGGACAGGGGACTGAAGCTTTCTTT
many,NA,TRBJ2-1,TRBV19,CASRGTLGNNEQFF,TGTGCCAGTAGGGGGACACTGGGGAACAATGAGCAGTTCTTC
NA,NA,TRBJ1-4,TRBV28,CASSPLTGEKLFFF,NA
many,NA,TRBJ2-3,TRBV19,CASSIRRWDTDTQYF,TGTGCCAGTAGTATAAGAAGGTGGGACACAGATACGCAGTATTTT
few,TRBD1,TRBJ2-7,TRBV5-1,CASSPGQGAREQYF,TGCGCCAGCAGCCCGGGACAGGGGGCGCGAGAGCAGTACTTC
NA,TRBD2,TRBJ2-5,TRBV2,CASSEAGAGLAGEETQYF,TGTGCCAGCAGTGAAGCTGGAGCCGGACTAGCGGGAGAAGAGACCCAGTACTTC
medium-sized,NA,TRBJ2-5,TRBV10-3,CAISGDEETQYF,TGTGCCATCAGTGGGGATGAAGAGACCCAGTACTTC
NA,NA,TRBJ2-5,TRBV5-4,CASSLVAQYQETQYF,TGTGCCAGCAGCTTGGTGGCCCAGTACCAAGAGACCCAGTACTTC
many,NA,TRBJ1-5,TRBV19,CASTTMGGTGNQPQHF,TGTGCCAGTACCACGATGGGAGGGACTGGCAATCAGCCCCAGCATTTT
many,TRBD1,TRBJ1-5,TRBV7-9,CASSLLGQGNQPQHF,TGTGCCAGCAGCTTATTAGGACAGGGAAATCAGCCCCAGCATTTT
many,NA,TRBJ2-6,TRBV3-1,CASSQGGATGANVLTF,TGTGCCAGCAGCCAAGGGGGCGCGACTGGGGCCAACGTCCTGACTTTC
NA,NA,TRBJ2-1,TRBV2,CASRGQRTSGEQFF,TGTGCCAGCAGAGGACAGAGGACATCTGGTGAGCAGTTCTTC
NA,TRBD1,TRBJ1-2,TRBV2,CASGDRGAYGYTF,TGTGCCAGCGGGGACAGGGGAGCCTATGGCTACACCTTC
many,NA,TRBJ2-7,TRBV27,CASSFDRTSYEQYF,TGTGCCAGCAGTTTCGATAGGACCTCCTACGAGCAGTACTTC
once,NA,TRBJ2-4,TRBV6-6,CASSYEASHIQYF,TGTGCCAGCAGTTATGAGGCCAGCCACATTCAGTACTTC
NA,NA,TRBJ2-2,TRBV4-3,CASSIYQGTGELFF,TGCGCCAGCAGCATTTATCAGGGAACCGGGGAGCTGTTTTTT
once,NA,TRBJ1-6,TRBV29-1,CSVGTAEGSPLHF,TGCAGCGTTGGGACAGCCGAAGGGTCACCCCTCCACTTT
many,NA,TRBJ1-5,TRBV28,CASSFGDSNQPQHF,TGTGCCAGCAGTTTTGGAGATAGCAATCAGCCCCAGCATTTT
many,NA,TRBJ2-5,TRBV29-1,CSVGQSQETQYF,TGCAGCGTCGGGCAGAGTCAAGAGACCCAGTACTTC
many,NA,TRBJ2-3,TRBV6-6,CASSDLAESTDTQYF,TGTGCCAGCAGTGACTTAGCGGAAAGCACAGATACGCAGTATTTT
many,NA,TRBJ2-1,TRBV28,CASSLPTGRDEQFF,TGTGCCAGCAGTCTTCCGACAGGGAGGGATGAGCAGTTCTTC
many,NA,TRBJ2-2,TRBV19,CASTSPGGFTGELFF,TGTGCCAGTACCTCGCCCGGGGGTTTCACCGGGGAGCTGTTTTTT
few,NA,TRBJ1-5,TRBV29-1,CSVGGEGNQPQHF,TGCAGCGTTGGCGGGGAGGGCAATCAGCCCCAGCATTTT
few,NA,TRBJ2-7,TRBV9,CASSVGWGSSYEQYF,TGTGCCAGCAGCGTAGGGTGGGGCTCCTCCTACGAGCAGTACTTC
medium-sized,NA,TRBJ2-5,TRBV18,CASSPPETQYF,TGTGCCAGCTCACCACCGGAGACCCAGTACTTC
NA,NA,TRBJ1-1,TRBV29-1,CSVRGAQNTEAFF,TGCAGCGTCCGGGGGGCGCAGAACACTGAAGCTTTCTTT
NA,NA,TRBJ1-2,TRBV24-1,CATSDLVTGPPYGYTF,TGTGCCACCAGTGATTTGGTGACAGGACCGCCATATGGCTACACCTTC
many,NA,TRBJ2-3,TRBV27,CASSPNTLTDTQYF,TGTGCCAGCAGTCCAAACACTCTAACCGATACGCAGTATTTT
many,NA,TRBJ2-1,TRBV2,CASSDEFF,TGTGCCAGCAGTGACGAGTTCTTC
NA,NA,TRBJ2-7,TRBV4-1,CASRYLEGHEQYF,TGCGCCAGCAGGTACCTAGAGGGCCACGAGCAGTACTTC
many,TRBD2,TRBJ2-1,TRBV28,CASRSSGGTYNEQFF,TGTGCCAGCAGGTCTAGCGGGGGGACCTACAATGAGCAGTTCTTC
few,NA,TRBJ2-1,TRBV21-1,CASSKEDHNEQFF,TGTGCCAGCAGCAAAGAGGACCACAATGAGCAGTTCTTC
NA,NA,TRBJ2-7,TRBV28,CASSLGGTSTGYEQYF,TGTGCCAGCAGTTTAGGGGGTACATCTACGGGCTACGAGCAGTACTTC
many,NA,TRBJ2-3,TRBV28,CASSDHVTDTQYF,TGTGCCAGCAGTGACCACGTCACAGATACGCAGTATTTT
many,TRBD2,TRBJ2-1,TRBV14,CASSYSGRKISYNEQFF,TGTGCCAGCAGCTATAGCGGGAGAAAAATCTCCTACAATGAGCAGTTCTTC